The entry below gives a single T cell receptor beta chain sequence along with its context. Its antigen is as yet unknown. The sample comes from a study of graft-versus-host responses after intestinal transplantation. Trimming removed 3 bases from V and 1 base from J, with 5 bases in between. The CDR3 contains 13 residues. Germline CDR1 reads MNHNY; CDR2 reads SVGAGI (reference sequence). Study-wide results and caveats: Declines in HvG clones occurring early post-transplant were associated with peak circulating GvH clone levels.

Generated by immunoSEQ multiplex PCR, the TCRdb table keeps only in-frame clones and is missing some. Of about 100,000 clones listed, roughly 84% were seen once; the top ten hold about 0.95%. The material sequenced was unstimulated CD4+ T cells sorted from spleen or lymph node cells, taken before transplant. The chain employs TRBV6-6 and TRBJ2-3; D is ambiguous. This clonotype was obtained from a human donor who was the organ donor for an intestinal transplant. The CDR3 is CASSYQGTDTQYF. DNA of the CDR3: TGTGCCAGCAGTTATCAGGGCACAGATACGCAGTATTTT.